The rows below give T cell receptor beta chains drawn from one sample of a study of cytomegalovirus exposure and HLA in healthy donors. The table came from immunoSEQ multiplex PCR; TCRdb's copy has only in-frame clones and leaves some out. The table lists approximately 140,000 clones, around 79% of them singletons. The sequencing input was PBMCs. The origin of the receptors is a man aged 35-49 years in good health and CMV-seropositive. Both conserved end residues are part of each CDR3. The D gene is left open where the match is weak. A clone size is listed for some rows: how often the clone was seen (once, few, many), or a class if it is expanded.

CDR3aa: CASSRGQHNSPLHF
CDR3nt: TGTGCCAGCTCCAGGGGACAGCATAATTCACCCCTCCACTTT
abundance: NA
d_gene: TRBD1
v_gene: TRBV18
j_gene: TRBJ1-6

CDR3aa: CASSLASTVSGANVLTF
CDR3nt: TGTGCCAGCAGCTTAGCGAGTACAGTCTCTGGGGCCAACGTCCTGACTTTC
abundance: few
d_gene: NA
v_gene: TRBV7-9
j_gene: TRBJ2-6

CDR3aa: CASSRDRGSNQPQHF
CDR3nt: TGCGCCAGCAGCCGTGACAGAGGCAGCAATCAGCCCCAGCATTTT
abundance: NA
d_gene: NA
v_gene: TRBV4-1
j_gene: TRBJ1-5

CDR3aa: CACVKQGGGYEQYF
CDR3nt: TGTGCCTGTGTAAAACAGGGTGGAGGCTACGAGCAGTACTTC
abundance: NA
d_gene: NA
v_gene: TRBV30
j_gene: TRBJ2-7

CDR3aa: CASSVEGGVSTEAFF
CDR3nt: TGTGCCAGCAGCGTAGAAGGGGGGGTTTCCACTGAAGCTTTCTTT
abundance: NA
d_gene: NA
v_gene: TRBV9
j_gene: TRBJ1-1

CDR3aa: CASSLRRRVNEKLFF
CDR3nt: TGTGCCAGCAGTTTACGACGGAGGGTTAATGAAAAACTGTTTTTT
abundance: NA
d_gene: NA
v_gene: TRBV27
j_gene: TRBJ1-4

CDR3aa: CAISESGQSLSNQPQHF
CDR3nt: TGTGCCATCAGTGAGTCCGGACAGAGCCTTAGCAATCAGCCCCAGCATTTT
abundance: NA
d_gene: NA
v_gene: TRBV10-3
j_gene: TRBJ1-5

CDR3aa: CASMNARGQGADGYTF
CDR3nt: TGTGCCAGCATGAACGCAAGGGGACAGGGGGCGGATGGCTACACCTTC
abundance: NA
d_gene: TRBD1
v_gene: TRBV2
j_gene: TRBJ1-2

CDR3aa: CASSDPGQGTDTQYF
CDR3nt: TGTGCCAGCAGTGACCCGGGACAGGGAACAGATACGCAGTATTTT
abundance: NA
d_gene: TRBD1
v_gene: TRBV6-4
j_gene: TRBJ2-3

CDR3aa: CASGTSGRGHEQFF
CDR3nt: TGCGCCAGCGGAACTAGCGGGAGAGGACATGAGCAGTTCTTC
abundance: NA
d_gene: TRBD2
v_gene: TRBV4-3
j_gene: TRBJ2-1

CDR3aa: CASSPLAGGSGELFF
CDR3nt: TGCGCCAGCAGCCCACTAGCGGGAGGGTCCGGGGAGCTGTTTTTT
abundance: NA
d_gene: TRBD2
v_gene: TRBV4-3
j_gene: TRBJ2-2

CDR3aa: CASSLPRASEAFF
CDR3nt: TGTGCCAGCAGCTTGCCGCGAGCTAGTGAAGCTTTCTTT
abundance: NA
d_gene: NA
v_gene: TRBV5-6
j_gene: TRBJ1-1

CDR3aa: CASSSWTGDYEQYF
CDR3nt: TGTGCCAGTAGTTCCTGGACAGGGGACTACGAGCAGTACTTC
abundance: NA
d_gene: TRBD1
v_gene: TRBV19
j_gene: TRBJ2-7

CDR3aa: CASSVSTGFDTEAFF
CDR3nt: TGTGCCAGCAGCGTAAGTACAGGGTTCGACACTGAAGCTTTCTTT
abundance: NA
d_gene: NA
v_gene: TRBV9
j_gene: TRBJ1-1

CDR3aa: CASSLGPETGTYEQYF
CDR3nt: TGTGCCAGCAGCTTAGGCCCCGAGACAGGCACCTACGAGCAGTACTTC
abundance: NA
d_gene: NA
v_gene: TRBV11-2
j_gene: TRBJ2-7

CDR3aa: CASSPRTGGDEKLFF
CDR3nt: TGTGCCAGCAGTCCCCGGACAGGGGGAGATGAAAAACTGTTTTTT
abundance: NA
d_gene: TRBD1
v_gene: TRBV14
j_gene: TRBJ1-4

CDR3aa: CASSFTAPGTLIYEQYF
CDR3nt: TGTGCCAGCAGCTTTACAGCCCCGGGGACACTCATCTACGAGCAGTACTTC
abundance: NA
d_gene: NA
v_gene: TRBV7-6
j_gene: TRBJ2-7

CDR3aa: CASSRRDTGELFF
CDR3nt: TGTGCCAGCTCACGGAGGGATACCGGGGAGCTGTTTTTT
abundance: NA
d_gene: NA
v_gene: TRBV18
j_gene: TRBJ2-2

CDR3aa: CASAPIAGGYSYEQYF
CDR3nt: TGCGCCAGCGCACCGATAGCGGGAGGATATTCCTACGAGCAGTACTTC
abundance: NA
d_gene: TRBD2
v_gene: TRBV10-1
j_gene: TRBJ2-7

CDR3aa: CASWSGQYSNQPQHF
CDR3nt: TGTGCCAGCTGGTCCGGACAGTATAGCAATCAGCCCCAGCATTTT
abundance: NA
d_gene: NA
v_gene: TRBV27
j_gene: TRBJ1-5

CDR3aa: CASRRGTLEGWGYTF
CDR3nt: TGTGCCAGCAGAAGAGGAACACTCGAGGGCTGGGGCTACACCTTC
abundance: once
d_gene: NA
v_gene: TRBV28
j_gene: TRBJ1-2